This entry concerns a single TCR beta chain. The antigen remains undetermined. The record originates from a study of shared clonotypes between healthy human individuals. Findings of the study overall: Sampling included only blood; tissue repertoires likely differ. Clonotype sharing among donors likely depends on sequencing depth.

With 4 bases clipped from V and 7 bases from J, the junction kept 18 bases outside the gene matches. Germline CDR1 and CDR2: ENHRY and SYGVKD. The CDR3 is made up of 19 amino acids. All of the donors resided in Nashville, Tennessee, and each was a Caucasian adult. Unsorted PBMC DNA went through sequencing on ten immunoSEQ deep assay plates. Generated by immunoSEQ multiplex PCR, the TCRdb table keeps only in-frame clones and is missing some. The profile shows 450,000 to 650,000 clones, around 78% of them singletons. The V and J genes are TRBV10-3 and TRBJ2-2, with 10 bases aligning to TRBD2. The receptor was derived from a woman aged 35 to 49 in good health. Some clones in this sample may be carry-over from other donors' samples. Sequences were obtained from PBMCs. The DNA for the CDR3 is TGTGCCATCAGTGCCCCAGCGGGAGGGCCACAGGTCAAGGGCGGGGAGCTGTTTTTT. Encoded protein: CAISAPAGGPQVKGGELFF.